This TCR beta chain is from a study of T cells after yellow fever vaccination. CDR1 is KGHSH, CDR2 LQKENI, per germline. This CDR3 contains 14 residues. Trimming stripped 3 bases from V and 6 bases from J, with 12 bases between. TCRdb re-called the 5' RACE reads through MiXCR, storing one row per CDR3 protein. The table lists some 150,000 distinct CDR3 sequences, roughly 6.7% of them singletons. The receptor was derived from a man aged 25 to 45 who received the YFV17D yellow fever vaccine. The sample here was CD4+ T cells sorted from PBMCs, taken 10 days after the yellow fever booster vaccination. The rearrangement joins TRBV18 to TRBJ1-5; TRBD1 might be the D (6 bases). The CDR3 here is CASSPDSGGQPQHF. CDR3 nucleotide sequence: TGTGCCAGCTCACCGGACAGCGGCGGTCAGCCCCAGCATTTT.